Listed here are 32 T cell receptor beta chains from one sample, sequenced in a study of T-cell reconstitution after alpha-beta-depleted transplantation in children. Researchers prepared the TCRbeta library using unique molecular identifiers, the study reports. MiXCR, applied by TCRdb to the PCR reads, yields one record per CDR3 protein. The data contain roughly 300,000 distinct CDR3 sequences, 9% to 12% of them singletons. The sequenced sample was PBMCs from the stem cell graft donor, obtained from the stem cell graft. These receptors were collected from a human donor who donated a stem cell graft to a child with acute lymphoblastic leukemia.

This clonotype occurred a few times. V usage is TRBV6-2 or TRBV6-3 and J usage is TRBJ2-7; a weak D match, TRBD2 (5 bases). Between the trimmed V and J ends, which lost 8 bases and 1 base, there was a span of 12 bases. Germline V gene data show CDR1 as MNHEY and CDR2 as SVGEGT. This CDR3 contains 13 residues. The DNA of the CDR3 is TGTGCCAGCTTTGGAGCGGAGTCCTACGAGCAGTACTTC. Protein: CASFGAESYEQYF.

This clonotype was counted only a few times. The chain is built from TRBV7-6 and TRBJ2-3; 8 bases align to TRBD1. CDR1 is SGHVS and CDR2 is FNYEAQ in the germline V gene. V was clipped by 1 base and J by 5 bases; unmatched bases: 5. This CDR3 has 15 amino acids. The CDR3: CASSLDRGLGDTQYF. CDR3 bases: TGTGCCAGCAGCTTAGACAGGGGGTTAGGAGATACGCAGTATTTT. The variable domain in full, with the rest retrieved from reference TRBV7-6 and TRBJ2-3, is GAGVSQSPRYKVTKRGQDVALRCDPISGHVSLYWYRQALGQGPEFLTYFNYEAQQDKSGLPNDRFSAERPEGSISTLTIQRTEQRDSAMYRCASSLDRGLGDTQYFGPGTRLTVL.

This clonotype has ten or more counts. The chain uses TRBV6-5 and TRBJ2-7; TRBD2 agrees at 8 bases. Germline assignment: CDR1 MNHEY and CDR2 SVGAGI. The CDR3 sequence is 15 residues long. V was pared by 10 bases and J by 0 bases, with 11 bases of the junction left unmatched. CDR3 DNA sequence: TGTGCCACCAGGGGCCCCGGGGGGGGCTCCTACGAGCAGTACTTC. Its translation is CATRGPGGGSYEQYF.

This clonotype was counted ten times or more. V is TRBV7-2 and J is TRBJ2-7; a weak D match, TRBD1 (5 bases). V lost 6 bases, J lost 2 bases, and 17 bases lay in between. The CDR3 has 15 amino acids. Germline CDR1 is SGHTA and CDR2 is FQGNSA. CDR3 bases: TGTGCCAGCAGTCCATCACGACAGATCGCCTACGAGCAGTACTTC. Translation gives CASSPSRQIAYEQYF.

This chain connects TRBV29-1 to TRBJ2-7, with 9 bases identical to TRBD1. This CDR3 is built from 12 residues. V trimming: 5 bases; J trimming: 4 bases; junction bases outside the gene matches: 3. CDR1 is SQVTM and CDR2 is ANQGSEA in the germline V gene. The CDR3: CSVTGGRYEQYF. The CDR3 coding sequence is TGCAGCGTTACAGGGGGCAGGTACGAGCAGTACTTC.

This clonotype was counted a few times. This chain connects TRBV28 to TRBJ2-3; 10 nucleotides agree with TRBD2. Per germline, CDR1 MDHEN and CDR2 SYDVKM. This CDR3 region has 16 residues. The junction had 6 bases not matched to a gene; V was cut back by 4 bases and J by 2 bases. The CDR3 is CASSSRTSGYTDTQYF. The CDR3, as DNA: TGTGCCAGCAGTTCTAGGACTAGCGGATACACAGATACGCAGTATTTT.

This clonotype has just a few counts. The V and J genes are TRBV9 and TRBJ2-1, with TRBD2 identical over 9 bases. The J segment lost 7 bases and the V segment lost 3 bases, leaving 14 bases of the junction unmatched. This CDR3 spans 17 amino acids. Germline-derived CDR1 and CDR2 are SGDLS and YYNGEE. The CDR3 reads CASSAWTSAISLNEQFF. CDR3 in DNA: TGTGCCAGCAGCGCTTGGACTAGCGCAATAAGTCTGAATGAGCAGTTCTTC.

This clonotype was counted only a few times. The V and J genes are TRBV7-3 and TRBJ1-2; no firm D call. CDR3 length: 15 residues. V lost 5 bases to trimming and J lost 4 bases, with 17 bases between them. Germline assignment: CDR1 SGHTA and CDR2 FQGTGA. In DNA, the CDR3 is TGTGCCAGCAGCCCCACGGCGGGGTCGGGCTATGGCTACACCTTC. Translating gives CASSPTAGSGYGYTF.

The genes are TRBV4-1 and TRBJ1-2, with a possible D match to TRBD1 (6 bases). Germline V CDR1 and CDR2: MGHRA, YSYEKL. The CDR3 runs 16 residues. Trimming took off 0 bases at V and 4 bases at J, with 15 bases between the two ends. The chain's CDR3 is CASSQEGTPEIYGYTF. The DNA of the CDR3 is TGCGCCAGCAGCCAAGAAGGGACACCAGAGATCTATGGCTACACCTTC.

This clonotype has more than one count but fewer than ten. V usage is TRBV7-9 and J usage is TRBJ1-4; possibly TRBD1 for D (5 bases). In germline, CDR1 is SEHNR, CDR2 FQNEAQ (reference sequence). V shed 5 bases and J shed 2 bases, with 15 bases lying between them. CDR3 length: 16 residues. In DNA form, the CDR3 reads TGTGCCAGCAGCCCTCCCGGGACGCCGACTAATGAAAAACTGTTTTTT. Residues: CASSPPGTPTNEKLFF.

This clonotype appeared a few times. The V and J genes are TRBV28 and TRBJ1-5; TRBD1 is a possible D gene (5 bases). The CDR3 runs to 14 residues. With 3 bases removed from V and 3 bases from J, the gap between germline ends came to 9 bases. Germline loops: CDR1 MDHEN, CDR2 SYDVKM. This CDR3 is CASSLLGDNQPQHF. CDR3 nucleotides: TGTGCCAGCAGTTTGCTGGGGGACAATCAGCCCCAGCATTTT.

Many counts were recorded for this clonotype. The chain couples TRBV28 to TRBJ2-7, with D tentatively TRBD1 or TRBD2 (5 bases each). The CDR3 consists of 15 residues. Trimming left V 1 base short and J 4 bases short, with 14 bases between. The germline CDR1 and CDR2 sequences are MDHEN and SYDVKM. CDR3 DNA: TGTGCCAGCAGTTTATTTGGGAGTCAGGGATACGAGCAGTACTTC. Translated, it gives CASSLFGSQGYEQYF.

The sample holds a few counts of this clonotype. The chain couples TRBV18 to TRBJ2-1; maybe TRBD2 (5 bases). The ends were cut back, 3 bases at V and 8 bases at J, with 11 bases in the middle. Germline values: CDR1 KGHSH, CDR2 LQKENI. The CDR3 is 13 amino acids. The CDR3, as DNA: TGTGCCAGCTCACCTACTAGTACCCATGAGCAGTTCTTC. It codes for CASSPTSTHEQFF.

The rearrangement links TRBV5-1 to TRBJ2-7; TRBD1 agrees at 8 bases. This CDR3 is built from 14 residues. Losses at the gene ends were 7 bases for V and 2 bases for J; bases not matched to a gene: 8. Germline CDR1 SGHRS, CDR2 YFSETQ. In nucleotides, the CDR3 is TGCGCCAGCGCTGCCGGGACAGGAACCTACGAGCAGTACTTC. Translated, it gives CASAAGTGTYEQYF. The full variable domain, rest sourced from reference TRBV5-1 and TRBJ2-7, is KAGVTQTPRYLIKTRGQQVTLSCSPISGHRSVSWYQQTPGQGLQFLFEYFSETQRNKGNFPGRFSGRQFSNSRSEMNVSTLELGDSALYLCASAAGTGTYEQYFGPGTRLTVT.

The chain recombines TRBV14 with TRBJ2-2; TRBD1 agrees at 7 bases. J lost 1 base, V lost 3 bases, and 5 bases had no gene match. The germline V gene encodes CDR1 SGHDN and CDR2 FVKESK. CDR3 size: 16 residues. This chain's CDR3 is CASSHFRDRNTGELFF. CDR3 coding DNA: TGTGCCAGCAGCCATTTCCGGGACAGGAACACCGGGGAGCTGTTTTTT.

This rearrangement joins TRBV6-4 to TRBJ1-6, with D hard to call. Deletions cut 3 bases from V and 4 bases from J, with 10 bases between. This CDR3 is built from 15 residues. Per the germline V gene, CDR1 is MRHNA and CDR2 is SNTAGT. This chain's CDR3 is CASSEYNAYNSPLHF. The CDR3 DNA reads TGTGCCAGCAGTGAATATAACGCTTATAATTCACCCCTCCACTTT.

Turning to this clonotype: At one boundary the junction diverges from the germline segment, which might be a read error. The gene calls are TRBV20-1 and TRBJ2-1, with D uncertain. The length of the CDR3 is 16 residues. Germline V gene sequence: CDR1 DFQATT, CDR2 SNEGSKA (reference sequence). CDR3 in amino acids: CSARSSGRRRGNQQFF. Here the CDR3 DNA reads TGCAGTGCTAGATCTTCTGGCCGGCGGAGAGGCAATCAGCAGTTCTTC.

The genes are TRBV5-1 and TRBJ2-3; TRBD1 matches 8 bases. Germline V gene sequence: CDR1 SGHRS, CDR2 YFSETQ. This CDR3 has 14 residues. J was trimmed by 6 bases and V by 5 bases; bases with no gene match: 8. In nucleotides, the CDR3 is TGCGCCAGCAGAGGACAGGGACCCGGGGATACGCAGTATTTT. It yields the protein CASRGQGPGDTQYF.

The V gene is TRBV20-1, the J gene TRBJ2-7; D perhaps matches TRBD1 (5 bases). The germline V gene encodes CDR1 DFQATT and CDR2 SNEGSKA (reference sequence). V dropped 1 base and J dropped 3 bases, with 10 bases sitting between them. The CDR3 is 13 amino acids. The CDR3 DNA reads as TGCAGTGCTAGAGCAGGGTTTGACTACGAGCAGTACTTC. It translates to CSARAGFDYEQYF.

This chain uses TRBV28 with TRBJ2-2; unclear D gene. The CDR3 runs to 20 residues. Trimming shortened V by 3 bases and J by 7 bases, and 30 bases separated the two germline ends. Looked up from germline, CDR1 is MDHEN and CDR2 is SYDVKM. CDR3 DNA: TGTGCCAGCAGTTTTCCCCGGACCCCCGCGTCTATTTGGCGTCGCGGGGAGCTGTTTTTT. It is translated as CASSFPRTPASIWRRGELFF. The whole variable domain, filled in from reference TRBV28 and TRBJ2-2, reads DVKVTQSSRYLVKRTGEKVFLECVQDMDHENMFWYRQDPGLGLRLIYFSYDVKMKEKGDIPEGYSVSREKKERFSLILESASTNQTSMYLCASSFPRTPASIWRRGELFFGEGSRLTVL.

This clonotype was seen repeatedly, ten times or more. J is TRBJ2-7 and V is TRBV12-3 or TRBV12-4; D is ambiguous. The germline V and J ends were trimmed by 6 bases and 4 bases, with 10 bases remaining between them. CDR3 size: 12 residues. The DNA for the CDR3 is TGTGCCAGCAGCTTTGGTTCTTACGAGCAGTACTTC. This translates into CASSFGSYEQYF.

This chain connects TRBV3-1 to TRBJ2-1, with unresolved D. This CDR3 is 14 amino acids long. Germline V CDR1 and CDR2: LGHDT, YNNKEL (reference sequence). V lost 1 base and J 4 bases, leaving 8 bases between the germline ends. The CDR3 DNA follows: TGTGCCAGCAGCCAAGGATGGGATTACAATGAGCAGTTCTTC. Translated: CASSQGWDYNEQFF.

This clonotype was detected only a few times. The chain combines TRBV29-1 with TRBJ2-1; 7 bases are shared with TRBD1. The trim removed 4 bases at V and 6 bases at J, leaving 3 bases unmatched. The CDR3 covers 12 residues. Looked up from germline, CDR1 is SQVTM and CDR2 is ANQGSEA. The CDR3 region has the DNA TGCAGCGTTGTGGGGGACAGCAATGAGCAGTTCTTC. Amino acid sequence: CSVVGDSNEQFF.

The chain combines TRBV7-2 with TRBJ2-7; no reliable D call. Per the germline V gene, CDR1 is SGHTA and CDR2 is FQGNSA. The CDR3 totals 13 residues. Trimming removed 4 bases from V and 7 bases from J, with 14 bases in between. The CDR3 is CASSSDGLGEQYF. CDR3 DNA: TGTGCCAGCAGCTCCGACGGGCTGGGAGAGCAGTACTTC. Full variable domain (missing parts from reference TRBV7-2 and TRBJ2-7): GAGVSQSPSNKVTEKGKDVELRCDPISGHTALYWYRQSLGQGLEFLIYFQGNSAPDKSGLPSDRFSAERTGGSVSTLTIQRTQQEDSAVYLCASSSDGLGEQYFGPGTRLTVT.

Many counts were recorded for this clonotype. The chain joins TRBV6-2 or TRBV6-3 to TRBJ2-1; D uncertain. The length of the CDR3 is 12 residues. Germline V lookup: CDR1 MNHEY, CDR2 SVGEGT. Between the trimmed V and J ends, which lost 2 bases and 4 bases, there was a span of 3 bases. The CDR3 here is CASSYGYNEQFF. In DNA, the CDR3 is TGTGCCAGCAGTTACGGGTACAATGAGCAGTTCTTC.

This clonotype was observed a few times. The chain carries TRBV7-2 and TRBJ2-3; D unresolved. V lost 6 bases, J lost 9 bases, and 7 bases lay in between. Germline V CDR1 and CDR2: SGHTA, FQGNSA. CDR3 length: 10 amino acids. CDR3 region: CASSHTTQYF. DNA for the CDR3: TGTGCCAGCAGTCATACGACGCAGTATTTT.

This clonotype was picked up many times. The chain has TRBV28 and TRBJ2-5; no firm D call. V lost 1 base and J 4 bases, leaving 7 bases between the germline ends. The CDR3 runs to 13 residues. Per the germline V gene, CDR1 is MDHEN and CDR2 is SYDVKM. The DNA of the CDR3 is TGTGCCAGCAGTTTATCCCGGCCAGAGACCCAGTACTTC. This sequence encodes CASSLSRPETQYF.

This clonotype was seen more than once but under ten times. The chain has TRBV6-2 or TRBV6-3 and TRBJ2-3; D remains unclear. V was clipped by 0 bases and J by 1 base, with 8 bases between them. The CDR3 extends over 15 amino acids. CDR1 and CDR2 from the germline V gene are MNHEY and SVGEGT. The CDR3 coding sequence is TGTGCCAGCAGTTACTCGTCAGAACGCACAGATACGCAGTATTTT. Its protein is CASSYSSERTDTQYF.

The chain has TRBV7-6 and TRBJ2-7; a possible D gene is TRBD1 (6 bases). In germline, CDR1 is SGHVS, CDR2 FNYEAQ. V lost 5 bases, J lost 3 bases, and 14 bases lay in between. The CDR3 runs to 14 residues. The CDR3 region is CASSPRQVYYEQYF. The CDR3 nucleotides read TGTGCCAGCAGCCCCCGACAGGTTTACTACGAGCAGTACTTC.

The chain uses TRBV7-6 and TRBJ2-1; TRBD2 agrees at 9 bases. V trimming: 5 bases; J trimming: 4 bases; junction bases outside the gene matches: 6. The CDR3 runs to 15 residues. Germline CDR1 reads SGHVS; CDR2 reads FNYEAQ. The CDR3 here is CASSISSGVYNEQFF. The CDR3 DNA reads TGTGCCAGCAGCATATCTAGCGGGGTGTACAATGAGCAGTTCTTC.

This clonotype has just a few counts. V gene TRBV24-1 combines with J gene TRBJ1-2, with D possibly matching TRBD1 (5 bases). V lost 3 bases to trimming and J lost 0 bases, with 13 bases between them. The CDR3 totals 16 residues. The germline V gene encodes CDR1 KGHDR and CDR2 SFDVKD. CDR3 residues: CATSDPRQIANYGYTF. For the CDR3, the DNA is TGTGCCACCAGTGATCCCCGACAGATAGCTAACTATGGCTACACCTTC.

This clonotype was detected a few times. This chain uses TRBV2 with TRBJ2-7, with D tentatively TRBD1 or TRBD2 (5 bases each). Trimming pared 7 bases from V and 3 bases from J, leaving 13 bases between. The V gene's germline CDR1 is SNHLY and CDR2 FYNNEI. This CDR3 has 13 amino acids. The CDR3 region is CASNQGRDYEQYF. The CDR3 nucleotides are TGTGCCAGCAATCAGGGACGGGACTACGAGCAGTACTTC.